Below, 25 T cell receptor beta chains from the same sample are listed, as sequenced in a study of cytomegalovirus exposure and HLA in healthy donors. Vbeta (60) and Jbeta (13) primers were used in the PCR. Profiling relied on immunoSEQ multiplex PCR, and the TCRdb table lists in-frame clones only, not all of them. The sample shows some 45,000 clones, roughly 87% of them seen only once. Sequencing used PBMCs. The receptors were sampled from a woman aged 40 to 50 in good health and CMV-seropositive.

The chain has TRBV6-5 and TRBJ1-1; TRBD1 is a possible D gene (5 bases). This CDR3 has 15 residues. Germline CDR1 and CDR2: MNHEY and SVGAGI. The ends were cut back, 5 bases at V and 11 bases at J, with 24 bases in the middle. The CDR3 coding sequence is TGTGCCAGCAGTCTTTCATCGACAGTCCCCGGTTCGGCTTTCTTT. Amino acid sequence: CASSLSSTVPGSAFF.

This clone is a singleton in its sample. This chain links TRBV6-6 with TRBJ2-1; 12 bases agree with TRBD2. CDR3 length: 15 residues. Trimming took 4 bases from V and 10 from J; bases not matched to a gene: 8. Germline V gene sequence: CDR1 MNHNY, CDR2 SVGAGI (reference sequence). The CDR3 sequence: CASSSLGLAGREQFF. For the CDR3, the DNA is TGTGCCAGCAGTTCCCTGGGACTAGCGGGCCGCGAGCAGTTCTTC.

V usage is TRBV7-9 and J usage is TRBJ1-1; D is undetermined. The V and J ends lost 4 bases and 1 base respectively, with 10 bases between them. CDR1 is SEHNR, CDR2 FQNEAQ, per germline (reference sequence). The CDR3 is 14 residues long. CDR3 region: CASSSGKRNTEAFF. DNA for the CDR3: TGTGCCAGCAGCTCAGGTAAACGGAACACTGAAGCTTTCTTT.

This chain links TRBV18 with TRBJ1-2; a possible D gene is TRBD1 (5 bases). The CDR3 extends over 14 amino acids. In germline, CDR1 is KGHSH, CDR2 LQKENI. The V end was cut by 6 bases, the J end by 4 bases, with 15 bases between. CDR3 residues: CASSPNGGRYGYTF. CDR3 nucleotide sequence: TGTGCCAGCTCTCCAAACGGGGGACGCTATGGCTACACCTTC.

The chain is built from TRBV5-5 and TRBJ2-3; TRBD1 might be the D (6 bases). Germline CDR1 reads SGHKS; CDR2 reads YYEKEE (reference sequence). V lost 3 bases and J 0 bases, leaving 11 bases between the germline ends. The CDR3 runs 15 residues. CDR3 amino acids: CASSWSGTSTDTQYF. CDR3 DNA: TGTGCCAGCAGCTGGTCCGGGACAAGCACAGATACGCAGTATTTT.

This chain links TRBV5-4 with TRBJ2-5; 10 bases fit TRBD2. CDR3 length equals 17 residues. Germline V CDR1 and CDR2: SGHNT, YYREEE (reference sequence). The trim removed 0 bases at V and 6 bases at J, leaving 11 bases unmatched. CDR3 loop: CASSLATSGAAQKTQYF. In nucleotides, the CDR3 is TGTGCCAGCAGCTTGGCCACTAGCGGGGCGGCTCAGAAGACCCAGTACTTC.

There are a few counts of this clone. The chain carries TRBV7-9 and TRBJ2-7; possible D gene TRBD1, 5 bases. The V gene's germline CDR1 is SEHNR and CDR2 FQNEAQ (reference sequence). Trimming removed 5 bases from V and 5 bases from J, with 19 bases in between. This CDR3 is 15 amino acids long. In DNA form, the CDR3 reads TGTGCCAGCAGCGGTACGACAGTGGATGACGACGAGCAGTACTTC. The encoded protein is CASSGTTVDDDEQYF.

A remark on this clone: The germline gene is not matched at one end of the junction; a read error may be the cause. The chain uses TRBV19 and TRBJ2-1; TRBD1 matches at 7 bases. Germline CDR1 reads LNHDA; CDR2 reads SQIVND (reference sequence). This CDR3 spans 13 amino acids. The CDR3 DNA reads TGTACCAGTAAAGGGGGCCCCTACAATGAGCAGTTCTTC. Its protein product is CTSKGGPYNEQFF.

The rearrangement uses TRBV11-2 and TRBJ2-5; 8 positions agree with TRBD1. J gave up 11 bases and V 8 bases, and 13 bases lay outside the gene matches. The germline CDR1 and CDR2 sequences are SGHAT and FQNNGV. The CDR3 is 13 residues long. CDR3 DNA sequence: TGTGCCAGCTCTCGAGACAGGGGAGAAGAGCAGTACTTC. Protein product: CASSRDRGEEQYF.

The table lists this clone with a count of one. The chain couples TRBV23-1 to TRBJ2-3, with D possibly being TRBD1 (6 bases). TRBV23-1 is an open reading frame whose function is uncertain. Deletions cut 6 bases from V and 9 bases from J, with 22 bases between. The CDR3 contains 15 residues. CDR3 region: CASSQAIEGVVTQYF. CDR3 in DNA: TGCGCCAGCAGCCAAGCGATAGAGGGGGTTGTCACGCAGTATTTT.

This chain links TRBV5-6 with TRBJ2-1, with 12 bases that match TRBD2. The V and J ends lost 4 bases and 6 bases, in that order; junction bases with no gene match: 8. The CDR3 sequence is 16 residues long. Germline V lookup: CDR1 SGHDT, CDR2 YYEEEE. The CDR3 nucleotides are TGTGCCAGCAGCACGAGAGGACTAGCGGGGACCAATGAGCAGTTCTTC. This codes for CASSTRGLAGTNEQFF.

The CDR3 coding sequence is TGTGCTAGTGGTTTGGTGTCTCCCCAGCATTTT. It encodes CASGLVSPQHF. The rearrangement links TRBV12-5 to TRBJ1-5, with D unclear. Looked up from germline, CDR1 is LGHNT and CDR2 is FRNRAP. The CDR3 loop spans 11 amino acids. V dropped 0 bases and J dropped 10 bases, with 4 bases sitting between them.

The V gene is TRBV21-1, the J gene TRBJ1-2; TRBD1, as called in the table, went unchecked against the DNA. TRBV21-1 is assigned pseudogene status. This CDR3 has 14 residues. CDR3 sequence (DNA): TGTGCCAGCGACCAAGGGGCCGATTACTATGGCTACACCTTC. Protein sequence: CASDQGADYYGYTF.

The genes are TRBV4-2 and TRBJ2-1; 10 bases map to TRBD2. V was clipped by 1 base and J by 7 bases; unmatched bases: 10. Germline CDR1 and CDR2: LGHNA and YNFKEQ. This CDR3 spans 17 amino acids. The CDR3 sequence is CASSQGLAGAILNEQFF. DNA for the CDR3: TGTGCCAGCAGCCAAGGGCTAGCGGGGGCCATCCTAAATGAGCAGTTCTTC.

This sequence joins TRBV11-2 and TRBJ1-1; no reliable D call. The V end lost 3 bases, the J end lost 5 bases, and 10 bases lay between the germline ends. Germline V CDR1 and CDR2: SGHAT, FQNNGV. The CDR3 runs 13 residues. The CDR3 DNA reads as TGTGCCAGCAGCTTCCCACTCAATACTGAAGCTTTCTTT. Translation gives CASSFPLNTEAFF.

CDR3 sequence reads: CASSPLIAMVTDTQYF. CDR3 sequence (DNA): TGTGCCAGCTCACCGTTGATAGCGATGGTCACAGATACGCAGTATTTT. V is TRBV18 and J is TRBJ2-3; perhaps TRBD2 as D (5 bases). V was shortened by 3 bases and J by 2 bases, with 15 bases between the two germline ends. CDR3 size: 16 residues. Germline V gene lookup returns CDR1 KGHSH and CDR2 LQKENI.

The CDR3 nucleotides read TGTGCCAGCAGCCCAAGGGAGCCCAATGAAAAACTGTTTTTT. It translates to CASSPREPNEKLFF. The chain is built from TRBV11-2 and TRBJ1-4; D is uncertain. V lost 5 bases to trimming and J lost 5 bases, with 12 bases between them. Germline CDR1 SGHAT, CDR2 FQNNGV. The CDR3 is made up of 14 amino acids.

The chain joins TRBV5-6 to TRBJ1-2, with 8 positions matching TRBD1. Trimming at V came to 1 base and at J to 3 bases, leaving 2 bases not matched to a gene. CDR3 length: 14 residues. Germline lookup yields CDR1 SGHDT and CDR2 YYEEEE. The CDR3 here is CASSLQGADYGYTF. CDR3 nucleotides: TGTGCCAGCAGCTTGCAGGGGGCGGACTATGGCTACACCTTC.

The chain couples TRBV6-5 to TRBJ1-2; 10 nucleotides match TRBD1. J gave up 5 bases and V 6 bases, and 6 bases lay outside the gene matches. CDR1 is MNHEY and CDR2 is SVGAGI in the germline V gene. The CDR3 loop spans 14 amino acids. The CDR3 region is CASRKTGGVYGYTF. The CDR3 DNA reads as TGTGCCAGCAGAAAGACAGGGGGCGTATATGGCTACACCTTC.

The V gene is TRBV27, the J gene TRBJ2-7; 10 nucleotides agree with TRBD1. CDR3 length: 14 residues. Looked up from germline, CDR1 is MNHEY and CDR2 is SMNVEV (reference sequence). Unmatched junction bases numbered 8, after V lost 6 bases and J lost 6 bases. The CDR3 nucleotides are TGTGCCAGCAGGCCGGGACAGGGGACTCGCGAGCAGTACTTC. Its protein product is CASRPGQGTREQYF.

Only a few counts were recorded for this clone. This chain uses TRBV18 with TRBJ1-2; D possibly corresponds to TRBD1 (5 bases). CDR1 is KGHSH, CDR2 LQKENI, per germline. The length of the CDR3 is 16 residues. Trimming removed 2 bases at V and 3 bases at J, with 16 bases between. CDR3 DNA sequence: TGTGCCAGCTCACCAGGGGGGGGTACGAACCACTATGGCTACACCTTC. This codes for CASSPGGGTNHYGYTF.

This sequence joins TRBV28 and TRBJ2-7; 8 bases align to TRBD1. V shed 4 bases, J shed 6 bases, and the junction held 8 bases outside the gene matches. In germline, CDR1 is MDHEN, CDR2 SYDVKM. There are 14 residues in the CDR3. CDR3 nucleotides: TGTGCCAGCAGTTCAGGGGGCTTCGGTGGCGAGCAGTACTTC. Encoded protein: CASSSGGFGGEQYF. The full variable domain, rest sourced from reference TRBV28 and TRBJ2-7, is DVKVTQSSRYLVKRTGEKVFLECVQDMDHENMFWYRQDPGLGLRLIYFSYDVKMKEKGDIPEGYSVSREKKERFSLILESASTNQTSMYLCASSSGGFGGEQYFGPGTRLTVT.

The chain couples TRBV2 to TRBJ2-5; weak D call: TRBD2 (5 bases). The length of the CDR3 is 16 residues. The germline V gene encodes CDR1 SNHLY and CDR2 FYNNEI. Trimming shortened V by 1 base and J by 4 bases, and 16 bases separated the two germline ends. CDR3 protein: CASSEEVTTRRETQYF. In nucleotides, the CDR3 is TGTGCCAGCAGTGAAGAGGTGACTACCAGGAGAGAGACCCAGTACTTC.

V gene TRBV11-2 combines with J gene TRBJ1-6, with TRBD1 as a possible D gene (6 bases). V was shortened by 5 bases and J by 9 bases, with 14 bases between the two germline ends. CDR3 length: 14 amino acids. From germline, CDR1 is SGHAT and CDR2 FQNNGV. The CDR3 bases are TGTGCCAGCAGCCGCGGGGGGCTCGTTTCACCCCTCCACTTT. Its translation: CASSRGGLVSPLHF.

This rearrangement joins TRBV11-2 to TRBJ2-3; D possibly corresponds to TRBD2 (7 bases). Trimming stripped 4 bases from V and 8 bases from J, with 13 bases between. Per germline, CDR1 SGHAT and CDR2 FQNNGV. The CDR3 is 13 residues long. As DNA, the CDR3 is TGTGCCAGCAGCTGGGGGGGCAGCAGTACGCAGTATTTT. Translating it yields CASSWGGSSTQYF.